These T cell receptor beta chains were read from a single sample in a study of Ad26.COV2.S vaccination and SARS-CoV-2 variants. Sequencing was performed with immunoSEQ multiplex PCR; in TCRdb, only in-frame clones are kept and a portion is missing. This table holds 360,000 or so clones, about nine tenths found once. The sequences come from peripheral blood, collected in a trial of Ad26.COV2.S vaccine versus placebo. Receptors were obtained from a person aged 18-60 years who received the Ad26.COV2.S COVID-19 vaccine or a placebo. The CDR3 runs from the conserved cysteine through the conserved F or W. Each record gives: D gene, J gene, V gene, clone size, CDR3 DNA, CDR3 protein. The D gene is left open where the match is weak. Some rows have no size entry. The others give once, few or many, or a class for an expanded clone.

d_call: -
j_call: TRBJ1-1
v_call: TRBV7-2
clone_size: -
cdr3_nt: TGTGCCAGCAGCTTAAACACAGGACTTGAAGCTTTCTTT
cdr3_aa: CASSLNTGLEAFF

d_call: -
j_call: TRBJ1-1
v_call: TRBV19
clone_size: -
cdr3_nt: TGTGCCAGTAGTATGAGGGGGGGCCCCACTGAAGCTTTCTTT
cdr3_aa: CASSMRGGPTEAFF

d_call: TRBD2
j_call: TRBJ2-7
v_call: TRBV7-2
clone_size: -
cdr3_nt: TGTGCCAGCAGCCCAAAGACTAGCGGACCCTACGAGCAGTACTTC
cdr3_aa: CASSPKTSGPYEQYF

d_call: TRBD1
j_call: TRBJ2-7
v_call: TRBV14
clone_size: -
cdr3_nt: TGTGCCAGCAGCCAAGTGAGGGGGCACTCCTACGAGCAGTACTTC
cdr3_aa: CASSQVRGHSYEQYF

d_call: TRBD1
j_call: TRBJ2-7
v_call: TRBV5-6
clone_size: -
cdr3_nt: TGTGCCAGTAAAGGGACAGGGGGGATCGAGCAGTACTTC
cdr3_aa: CASKGTGGIEQYF

d_call: TRBD1
j_call: TRBJ1-2
v_call: TRBV7-9
clone_size: -
cdr3_nt: TGTGCCAGCAGCTTAAGTAGGGACAGGTCGAACTATGGCTACACCTTC
cdr3_aa: CASSLSRDRSNYGYTF

d_call: -
j_call: TRBJ1-3
v_call: TRBV7-9
clone_size: -
cdr3_nt: TGTGCCAGCAGCCATGCCCGTGCAGTCTCTGGAAACACCATATATTTT
cdr3_aa: CASSHARAVSGNTIYF

d_call: TRBD1
j_call: TRBJ2-7
v_call: TRBV30
clone_size: -
cdr3_nt: TGTGCCTGGAGATCGGACAGGGTCTCCTACGAGCAGTACTTC
cdr3_aa: CAWRSDRVSYEQYF

d_call: -
j_call: TRBJ2-2
v_call: TRBV7-3
clone_size: -
cdr3_nt: TGTGCCAGCAGTAAACAGGGCCCCGGGGAGCTGTTTTTT
cdr3_aa: CASSKQGPGELFF

d_call: -
j_call: TRBJ2-5
v_call: TRBV7-2
clone_size: -
cdr3_nt: TGTGCCAGCAGCTCCCCGGGACCGCTAGAGACCCAGTACTTC
cdr3_aa: CASSSPGPLETQYF

d_call: -
j_call: TRBJ2-6
v_call: TRBV27
clone_size: once
cdr3_nt: TGTGCCAGCAGTTCCGGGTTCCACCCGTTCAGCTCTGGGGCCAACGTCCTGACTTTC
cdr3_aa: CASSSGFHPFSSGANVLTF

d_call: -
j_call: TRBJ2-3
v_call: TRBV27
clone_size: -
cdr3_nt: TGTGCCAGCACCCATGAGGCGGGGGCTAGCACAGATACGCAGTATTTT
cdr3_aa: CASTHEAGASTDTQYF

d_call: -
j_call: TRBJ1-1
v_call: TRBV6-1
clone_size: -
cdr3_nt: TGTGCCAGCAGTGAGGGCAGGGTTATACGCGGGGAGAACACTGAAGCTTTCTTT
cdr3_aa: CASSEGRVIRGENTEAFF

d_call: TRBD1
j_call: TRBJ2-7
v_call: TRBV29-1
clone_size: -
cdr3_nt: TGCAGCGTTGGGGATCCGGGACAGGGAGGGGAAGAGCAGTACTTC
cdr3_aa: CSVGDPGQGGEEQYF

d_call: -
j_call: TRBJ2-2
v_call: TRBV7-2
clone_size: -
cdr3_nt: TGTGCCAGCAACCCATTGGTTGGGGTTGGCACCGGGGAGCTGTTTTTT
cdr3_aa: CASNPLVGVGTGELFF

d_call: -
j_call: TRBJ1-2
v_call: TRBV30
clone_size: -
cdr3_nt: TGTGCCTCCCCAAGGAACTATGGCTACACCTTC
cdr3_aa: CASPRNYGYTF

d_call: TRBD1
j_call: TRBJ2-3
v_call: TRBV11-1
clone_size: -
cdr3_nt: TGTGCCAGCAGCCGGTTTGGGACAGGGGAATTCGGTACGCAGTATTTT
cdr3_aa: CASSRFGTGEFGTQYF

d_call: TRBD1
j_call: TRBJ2-2
v_call: TRBV6-5
clone_size: -
cdr3_nt: TGTGCCAGCAGCCGGGACAGGGTGGACACCGGGGAGCTGTTTTTT
cdr3_aa: CASSRDRVDTGELFF

d_call: -
j_call: TRBJ2-1
v_call: TRBV3-1/TRBV3-2
clone_size: -
cdr3_nt: TGTGCCAGCAGCCAAGGATATGCCGGGACGCTGTTAAGAAATGAGCAGTTCTTC
cdr3_aa: CASSQGYAGTLLRNEQFF

d_call: -
j_call: TRBJ1-6
v_call: TRBV9
clone_size: -
cdr3_nt: TGTGCCAGCAGCGGGCAGGATAATTCACCCCTCCACTTT
cdr3_aa: CASSGQDNSPLHF

d_call: -
j_call: TRBJ2-1
v_call: TRBV7-6
clone_size: -
cdr3_nt: TGTGCCAGCAGCCAAATTGAGAATGAGCAGTTCTTC
cdr3_aa: CASSQIENEQFF

d_call: TRBD2
j_call: TRBJ2-4
v_call: TRBV3-1/TRBV3-2
clone_size: -
cdr3_nt: TGTGCCAGCAGCTCCGGACTAGCGGGGGACGGCGGCATTCAGTACTTC
cdr3_aa: CASSSGLAGDGGIQYF

d_call: -
j_call: TRBJ2-3
v_call: TRBV4-2
clone_size: -
cdr3_nt: TGTGCCAGCAGCCTGGTCGGCAGGGGGGCAGGGGATACGCAGTATTTT
cdr3_aa: CASSLVGRGAGDTQYF

d_call: -
j_call: TRBJ2-5
v_call: TRBV12-3/TRBV12-4
clone_size: -
cdr3_nt: TGTGCCAGCAGTTTAGTAGCCCAAGAGACCCAGTACTTC
cdr3_aa: CASSLVAQETQYF

d_call: -
j_call: TRBJ2-2
v_call: TRBV9
clone_size: -
cdr3_nt: TGTGCCAGCAGCGCCCCGGGACTCGCGAACACCGGGGAGCTGTTTTTT
cdr3_aa: CASSAPGLANTGELFF

d_call: TRBD1
j_call: TRBJ2-2
v_call: TRBV9
clone_size: -
cdr3_nt: TGTGCCAGCAGCGTAGCGGACACCGGGACAGGGAACACCGGGGAGCTGTTTTTT
cdr3_aa: CASSVADTGTGNTGELFF

d_call: -
j_call: TRBJ2-1
v_call: TRBV6-6
clone_size: once
cdr3_nt: TGTGCCAGCAGCCCCGACAGGACCCCCTACAATGAGCAGTTCTTC
cdr3_aa: CASSPDRTPYNEQFF

d_call: -
j_call: TRBJ1-1
v_call: TRBV29-1
clone_size: -
cdr3_nt: TGCAGCGTCTATACTAACACTGAAGCTTTCTTT
cdr3_aa: CSVYTNTEAFF

d_call: TRBD1
j_call: TRBJ1-2
v_call: TRBV18
clone_size: -
cdr3_nt: TGTGCCAGCTCACCACAGGGACAGGGAGCAAACTATGGCTACACCTTC
cdr3_aa: CASSPQGQGANYGYTF

d_call: -
j_call: TRBJ2-5
v_call: TRBV7-3
clone_size: -
cdr3_nt: TGTGCCAGCAGCTCTGACGGAAACCAAGAGACCCAGTACTTC
cdr3_aa: CASSSDGNQETQYF

d_call: TRBD1
j_call: TRBJ2-7
v_call: TRBV27
clone_size: -
cdr3_nt: TGTGCCAGCACCGGACAGGGTCGCCAGGAGCAGTACTTC
cdr3_aa: CASTGQGRQEQYF

d_call: TRBD1
j_call: TRBJ1-5
v_call: TRBV9
clone_size: -
cdr3_nt: TGTGCCAGCAGCGAAACAGGGGCCATCAAGCCCCAGCATTTT
cdr3_aa: CASSETGAIKPQHF

d_call: -
j_call: TRBJ2-7
v_call: TRBV5-1
clone_size: -
cdr3_nt: TGCGCCAGCAGCCAGGGACTGCTAGGCTACGAGCAGTACTTC
cdr3_aa: CASSQGLLGYEQYF

d_call: -
j_call: TRBJ1-3
v_call: TRBV9
clone_size: -
cdr3_nt: TGTGCCAGCAGCGCCGACAGCTTCTCTGGAAACACCATATATTTT
cdr3_aa: CASSADSFSGNTIYF

d_call: TRBD1
j_call: TRBJ1-2
v_call: TRBV9
clone_size: -
cdr3_nt: TGTGCCAGCAGCGCCGAGGGGGCGCTTGGCTACACCTTC
cdr3_aa: CASSAEGALGYTF

d_call: TRBD2
j_call: TRBJ2-7
v_call: TRBV29-1
clone_size: -
cdr3_nt: TGCAGCGTCACTAGCGGGGGGGGTCCCGAGCAGTACTTC
cdr3_aa: CSVTSGGGPEQYF

d_call: -
j_call: TRBJ1-6
v_call: TRBV2
clone_size: -
cdr3_nt: TGTGCCAGCACCGCGGGTTTGCGGGGAACGACAGGTCGTTGGAATTCACCCCTCCACTTT
cdr3_aa: CASTAGLRGTTGRWNSPLHF

d_call: -
j_call: TRBJ1-6
v_call: TRBV3-1/TRBV3-2
clone_size: -
cdr3_nt: TGTGCCAGCAGCCAAGCACAGGGTTATTCACCCCTCCACTTT
cdr3_aa: CASSQAQGYSPLHF

d_call: -
j_call: TRBJ2-2
v_call: TRBV27
clone_size: few
cdr3_nt: TGTGCCAGCAGTTTATTCCCCGGACTCGTGAACACCGGGGAGCTGTTTTTT
cdr3_aa: CASSLFPGLVNTGELFF

d_call: -
j_call: TRBJ1-1
v_call: TRBV6-4
clone_size: -
cdr3_nt: TGTGCCAGCAGTGACTCGTACGGGAACACTGAAGCTTTCTTT
cdr3_aa: CASSDSYGNTEAFF

d_call: -
j_call: TRBJ2-1
v_call: TRBV6-4
clone_size: many
cdr3_nt: TGTGCCAGCAGTGACCGGGACAACAATGAGCAGTTCTTC
cdr3_aa: CASSDRDNNEQFF

d_call: TRBD1
j_call: TRBJ1-1
v_call: TRBV5-1
clone_size: -
cdr3_nt: TGCGCCAGCAGCTTACAGGGGCGGAACACTGAAGCTTTCTTT
cdr3_aa: CASSLQGRNTEAFF

d_call: -
j_call: TRBJ1-3
v_call: TRBV13
clone_size: -
cdr3_nt: TGTGCCAGCAGCTTGGCCAGGGGTTTGAACACCATATATTTT
cdr3_aa: CASSLARGLNTIYF

d_call: -
j_call: TRBJ1-1
v_call: TRBV4-1
clone_size: -
cdr3_nt: TGCGCCAGCAGCCAAAGAGGGGCTGAAGCTTTCTTT
cdr3_aa: CASSQRGAEAFF

d_call: -
j_call: TRBJ2-7
v_call: TRBV7-8
clone_size: once
cdr3_nt: TGTGCCAGCAGCTTAGAGGGCTTGGTCGGCTACGAGCAGTACTTC
cdr3_aa: CASSLEGLVGYEQYF

d_call: -
j_call: TRBJ1-1
v_call: TRBV9
clone_size: -
cdr3_nt: TGTGCCAGCAGCGTAGAAGGGGCGGAAACTGAAGCTTTCTTT
cdr3_aa: CASSVEGAETEAFF

d_call: -
j_call: TRBJ2-1
v_call: TRBV11-2
clone_size: -
cdr3_nt: TGTGCCAGTTCTACAGGACCGACCCACAATGAGCAGTTCTTC
cdr3_aa: CASSTGPTHNEQFF

d_call: -
j_call: TRBJ1-2
v_call: TRBV9
clone_size: -
cdr3_nt: TGTGCCAGCAGCGTAACCACCCAGGGGTATGGCTACACCTTC
cdr3_aa: CASSVTTQGYGYTF

d_call: -
j_call: TRBJ2-5
v_call: TRBV11-1
clone_size: -
cdr3_nt: TGTGCCAGCAGCCCGAGCCACCACAGGGAAGAGACCCAGTACTTC
cdr3_aa: CASSPSHHREETQYF

d_call: -
j_call: TRBJ2-5
v_call: TRBV14
clone_size: many
cdr3_nt: TGTGCCAGCAGCCAAAGGAGACGGGAGACCCAGTACTTC
cdr3_aa: CASSQRRRETQYF

d_call: TRBD1
j_call: TRBJ1-2
v_call: TRBV4-3
clone_size: -
cdr3_nt: TGCGCCAGCAGCCAAGACCTTGGACAGGGAGGGGCAGCTAACTATGGCTACACCTTC
cdr3_aa: CASSQDLGQGGAANYGYTF

d_call: -
j_call: TRBJ1-2
v_call: TRBV6-5
clone_size: -
cdr3_nt: TGTGCCAGCAGTTACGCGTTGGGGGGGCGCGACTATGGCTACACCTTC
cdr3_aa: CASSYALGGRDYGYTF

d_call: -
j_call: TRBJ2-5
v_call: TRBV30
clone_size: -
cdr3_nt: TGTGCCTGGAGTGGGGCTAGCGTAGAGACCCAGTACTTC
cdr3_aa: CAWSGASVETQYF

d_call: TRBD1
j_call: TRBJ2-2
v_call: TRBV24-1
clone_size: -
cdr3_nt: TGTGCCACCAGTGCACAGGGGGCTGGCGGGGAGCTGTTTTTT
cdr3_aa: CATSAQGAGGELFF

d_call: -
j_call: TRBJ1-1
v_call: TRBV6-5
clone_size: -
cdr3_nt: TGTGCCAGCAGTTACTCGAGCGCGAACACTGAAGCTTTCTTT
cdr3_aa: CASSYSSANTEAFF

d_call: -
j_call: TRBJ2-5
v_call: TRBV7-2
clone_size: -
cdr3_nt: TGTGCCAGCAGCTTAGGGGGCCACCAAGAGACCCAGTACTTC
cdr3_aa: CASSLGGHQETQYF

d_call: TRBD1
j_call: TRBJ1-6
v_call: TRBV3-1/TRBV3-2
clone_size: -
cdr3_nt: TGTGCCAGCAGCAGGGGGCAGGATAATTCACCCCTCCACTTT
cdr3_aa: CASSRGQDNSPLHF